The TCR beta chain described here comes from a study of T cell responses to AZD1222 COVID-19 vaccine. Sequencing was performed with immunoSEQ multiplex PCR; in TCRdb, only in-frame clones are kept and a portion is missing. The table has roughly 100,000 clones, 91% seen once; the top ten hold under 50%. This clone has just one count. The germline V gene has CDR1 DFQATT and CDR2 SNEGSKA (reference sequence). Between the trimmed V and J ends, which lost 3 bases and 2 bases, there was a span of 11 bases. This CDR3 has 13 amino acids. Sequenced material: peripheral blood, taken on day 0 of AZD1222 vaccination. The rearrangement joins TRBV20-1 to TRBJ2-7; D is undetermined. The receptor was isolated from an adult in good health. CDR3 in amino acids: CSASQGLAYEQYF. The CDR3 DNA is TGCAGTGCTAGTCAAGGTCTGGCCTACGAGCAGTACTTC.